This T cell receptor (beta chain) was recovered during a study of vaccination effects on CD4 cells after COVID-19. The table came from immunoSEQ multiplex PCR; TCRdb's copy has only in-frame clones and leaves some out. Of about 18,000 clones listed, about 80% are singletons. Findings and limits, study-wide: Convalescents' post-vaccine spike-reactive clones were mainly new, vaccine-induced.

Viral peptide pools were used in the ViraFEST assay to expand antigen-specific CD4+ T cells, and sequencing came afterward. At the end of roughly ten days of culture, CD4+ T cells were isolated. Between March and December 2020, the person had a SARS-CoV-2 infection that PCR confirmed. Participants got two doses of BNT162b2 or mRNA-1273 vaccine. This CDR3 is 17 amino acids long. CDR1 is SSHAT and CDR2 is FNYEAQ in the germline V gene (reference sequence). To note about this clone: Antigen unknown. At one of its ends the junction is not consistent with the germline gene, which may arise from a read error.

The clonotype originates from a human donor who had a prior SARS-CoV-2 infection. The sample here was CD4+ T cells from PBMCs cultured with SARS-CoV-2 spike peptides, taken after COVID-19 vaccination. V is TRBV7-7 and J is TRBJ2-5; TRBD2 agrees at 16 bases. The CDR3 here is CASSLGTSGGVQETQYF. The CDR3, as DNA: TGTGCTAGCAGCTTAGGGACTAGCGGGGGGGTTCAAGAGACCCAGTACTTC.